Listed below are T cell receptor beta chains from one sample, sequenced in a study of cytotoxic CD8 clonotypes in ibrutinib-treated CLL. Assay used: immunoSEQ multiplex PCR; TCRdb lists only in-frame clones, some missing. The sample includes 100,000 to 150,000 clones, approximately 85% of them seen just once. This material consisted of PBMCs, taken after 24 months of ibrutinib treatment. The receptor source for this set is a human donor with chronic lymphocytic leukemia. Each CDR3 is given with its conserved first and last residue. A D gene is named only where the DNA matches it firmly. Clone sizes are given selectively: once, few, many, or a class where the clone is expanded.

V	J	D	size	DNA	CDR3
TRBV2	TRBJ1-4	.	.	TGTGCCAGCAGTGACCCCGCAGGTGGGAATGAAAAACTGTTTTTT	CASSDPAGGNEKLFF
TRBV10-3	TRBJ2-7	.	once	TGTGCCTCTGGGTTTGGGGGACAAAGCTACGAGCAGTACTTC	CASGFGGQSYEQYF
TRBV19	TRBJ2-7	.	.	TGTGCCAGTAGTATCGGTCTATCCTACGAGCAGTACTTC	CASSIGLSYEQYF
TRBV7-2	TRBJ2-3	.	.	TGTGCCAGCAGCTTAGAGGTCAGCACAGATACGCAGTATTTT	CASSLEVSTDTQYF
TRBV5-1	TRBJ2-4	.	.	TGCGCCAGCAGCCCAGGGGGAGGTCGGGACATTCAGTACTTC	CASSPGGGRDIQYF
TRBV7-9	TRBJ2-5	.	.	TGTGCCAGCAGTCGCCGGACGGAACAAGAGACCCAGTACTTC	CASSRRTEQETQYF
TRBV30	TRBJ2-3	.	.	TGTGCCTGGAGTGAGGGGTCCACTAACACAGATACGCAGTATTTT	CAWSEGSTNTDTQYF
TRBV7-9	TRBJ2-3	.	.	TGTGCCAGCAGCCTGCCCAGGGTAGATACGCAGTATTTT	CASSLPRVDTQYF
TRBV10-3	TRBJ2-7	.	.	TGTGCCATCAGTTGGGGCAGGGATACCTACGAGCAGTACTTC	CAISWGRDTYEQYF
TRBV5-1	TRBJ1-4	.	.	TGCGCCAGCAGCCCCCGGGGGGCGGGAGAAAAACTGTTTTTT	CASSPRGAGEKLFF
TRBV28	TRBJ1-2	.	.	TGTGCCAGCAGCCCTCGTTTCGACTATGGCTACACCTTC	CASSPRFDYGYTF
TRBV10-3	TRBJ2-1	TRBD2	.	TGTGCCATCAGTGCAGGGACTAGCGGAAACTACAATGAGCAGTTCTTC	CAISAGTSGNYNEQFF
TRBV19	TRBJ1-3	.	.	TGTGCCAGTAAAAGCTCTGGAAACACCATATATTTT	CASKSSGNTIYF
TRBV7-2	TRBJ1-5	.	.	TGTGCCAGCAGCCGAGGGGGGCCAGGAGGCAATCAGCCCCAGCATTTT	CASSRGGPGGNQPQHF
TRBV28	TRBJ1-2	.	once	TGTGCCAGCAGTTTGTCGCTACGCTTTGGGTATGGCTACACCTTC	CASSLSLRFGYGYTF
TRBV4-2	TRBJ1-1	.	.	TGTGCCAGCACCCTGGGGAGGGAGAACACTGAAGCTTTCTTT	CASTLGRENTEAFF
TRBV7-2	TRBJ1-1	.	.	TGTGCCAGCAGCCCGTTGGTGAACACTGAAGCTTTCTTT	CASSPLVNTEAFF
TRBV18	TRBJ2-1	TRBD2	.	TGTGCCAGCTCACCACCGGTGCTAGCGGGAATCAATGAGCAGTTCTTC	CASSPPVLAGINEQFF
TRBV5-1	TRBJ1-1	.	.	TGCGCCAGCAGCTTGAGGGGCCTGAACACTGAAGCTTTCTTT	CASSLRGLNTEAFF
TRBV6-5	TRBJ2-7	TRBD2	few	TGTGCCAGCAGTTTGGGAGGGGCGGGAGGGTACTACGAGCAGTACTTC	CASSLGGAGGYYEQYF
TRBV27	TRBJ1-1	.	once	TGTGCCAGCAGTTTATCTCCGGCGGGGACTGAAGCTTTCTTT	CASSLSPAGTEAFF
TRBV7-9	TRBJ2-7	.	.	TGTGCCAGCACCTCGATACCGCCCTCCTACGAGCAGTACTTC	CASTSIPPSYEQYF
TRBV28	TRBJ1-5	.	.	TGTGCCAGCAGACCTGATACCCTCAAGAATAGCAATCAGCCCCAGCATTTT	CASRPDTLKNSNQPQHF
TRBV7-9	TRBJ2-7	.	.	TGTGCCAGCAGCTCGATGAACAGGGTTTTCAACGAGCAGTACTTC	CASSSMNRVFNEQYF
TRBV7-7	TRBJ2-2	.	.	TGTGCTAGCAGCTTAGGGACAAACACCGGGGAGCTGTTTTTT	CASSLGTNTGELFF
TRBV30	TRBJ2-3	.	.	TGTGCCTGGGCCGTCGGGACAGATACGCAGTATTTT	CAWAVGTDTQYF
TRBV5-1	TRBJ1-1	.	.	TGCGCCAGCAGCCCGGAGGTGATTCTTGAAGCTTTCTTT	CASSPEVILEAFF
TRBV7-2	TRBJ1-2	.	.	TGTGCCAGCAGCTTAGGAGTGAGTAATGGCTACACCTTC	CASSLGVSNGYTF
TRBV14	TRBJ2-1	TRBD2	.	TGTGCCAGCAGACTGACTAGCGGAAGATACAATGAGCAGTTCTTC	CASRLTSGRYNEQFF
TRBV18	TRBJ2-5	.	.	TGTGCCAGCTCGCCAGGGTTACAAGAGACCCAGTACTTC	CASSPGLQETQYF
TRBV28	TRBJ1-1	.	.	TGTGCCAGCAGTTCGGTCGGAACTTTCTTT	CASSSVGTFF
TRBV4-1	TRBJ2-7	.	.	TGCGCCAGCAGCCAAGGTGGTTTTAGGGGGGCCTTTAACCACGAGCAGTACTTC	CASSQGGFRGAFNHEQYF
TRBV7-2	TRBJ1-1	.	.	TGTGCCAGCAGCTCCCTGGGGGGGATTGAAGCTTTCTTT	CASSSLGGIEAFF
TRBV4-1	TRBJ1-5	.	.	TGCGCCAGCAGCCAAGCCTATCTCTATAGCAATCAGCCCCAGCATTTT	CASSQAYLYSNQPQHF
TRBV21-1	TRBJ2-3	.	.	TGTGCCAGCGGGGGGACAGATACGCAGTATTTT	CASGGTDTQYF
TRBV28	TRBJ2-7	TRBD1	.	TGTGCCAGCCACCGGGACAGGTCCTACGAGCAGTACTTC	CASHRDRSYEQYF
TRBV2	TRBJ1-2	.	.	TGTGCCAGCCACAGGGCTTCGGTTGGCTACACCTTC	CASHRASVGYTF
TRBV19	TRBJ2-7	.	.	TGTGCCAGTAGGACGGCCTCCTACGAGCAGTACTTC	CASRTASYEQYF
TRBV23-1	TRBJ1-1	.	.	TGCGCCAGCAGTCAAAGGGTACGGGGCGCTTTCTTT	CASSQRVRGAFF
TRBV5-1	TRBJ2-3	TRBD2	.	TGCGCCAGCAGCTTGGGAGCTAGCGGGGGGGCCGGTCGGACAGATACGCAGTATTTT	CASSLGASGGAGRTDTQYF
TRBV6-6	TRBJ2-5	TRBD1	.	TGTGCCAGCAGTGGACAGGGCCGGAGGGAGACCCAGTACTTC	CASSGQGRRETQYF
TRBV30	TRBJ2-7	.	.	TGTGCCTGGGAAAACAGGGCCGAGCAGTACTTC	CAWENRAEQYF
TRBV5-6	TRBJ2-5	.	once	TGTGCCAGCAGCTTGAGGGCAGGGAAAGAGACCCAGTACTTC	CASSLRAGKETQYF
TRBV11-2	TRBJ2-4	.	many	TGTGCCAGCAGCTTAGATGGTCCCCCGACGGTGGGAGGGGGCAAAAACATTCAGTACTTC	CASSLDGPPTVGGGKNIQYF
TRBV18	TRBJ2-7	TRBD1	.	TGTGCCAGCTCACCACCCCGAGGGCAGGGGGCCGGGCACGAGCAGTACTTC	CASSPPRGQGAGHEQYF
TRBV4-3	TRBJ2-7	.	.	TGCGCCAGCAGCCAAGATGACGGCTTACAGTACTTC	CASSQDDGLQYF
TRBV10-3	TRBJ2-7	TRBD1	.	TGTGCCATCAGGGGAGGGACAGGGGGCGATTACGAGCAGTACTTC	CAIRGGTGGDYEQYF
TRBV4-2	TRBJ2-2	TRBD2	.	TGTGCCAGCAGCCAGAGACTAGCGGCCGAGGGCACCGGGGAGCTGTTTTTT	CASSQRLAAEGTGELFF